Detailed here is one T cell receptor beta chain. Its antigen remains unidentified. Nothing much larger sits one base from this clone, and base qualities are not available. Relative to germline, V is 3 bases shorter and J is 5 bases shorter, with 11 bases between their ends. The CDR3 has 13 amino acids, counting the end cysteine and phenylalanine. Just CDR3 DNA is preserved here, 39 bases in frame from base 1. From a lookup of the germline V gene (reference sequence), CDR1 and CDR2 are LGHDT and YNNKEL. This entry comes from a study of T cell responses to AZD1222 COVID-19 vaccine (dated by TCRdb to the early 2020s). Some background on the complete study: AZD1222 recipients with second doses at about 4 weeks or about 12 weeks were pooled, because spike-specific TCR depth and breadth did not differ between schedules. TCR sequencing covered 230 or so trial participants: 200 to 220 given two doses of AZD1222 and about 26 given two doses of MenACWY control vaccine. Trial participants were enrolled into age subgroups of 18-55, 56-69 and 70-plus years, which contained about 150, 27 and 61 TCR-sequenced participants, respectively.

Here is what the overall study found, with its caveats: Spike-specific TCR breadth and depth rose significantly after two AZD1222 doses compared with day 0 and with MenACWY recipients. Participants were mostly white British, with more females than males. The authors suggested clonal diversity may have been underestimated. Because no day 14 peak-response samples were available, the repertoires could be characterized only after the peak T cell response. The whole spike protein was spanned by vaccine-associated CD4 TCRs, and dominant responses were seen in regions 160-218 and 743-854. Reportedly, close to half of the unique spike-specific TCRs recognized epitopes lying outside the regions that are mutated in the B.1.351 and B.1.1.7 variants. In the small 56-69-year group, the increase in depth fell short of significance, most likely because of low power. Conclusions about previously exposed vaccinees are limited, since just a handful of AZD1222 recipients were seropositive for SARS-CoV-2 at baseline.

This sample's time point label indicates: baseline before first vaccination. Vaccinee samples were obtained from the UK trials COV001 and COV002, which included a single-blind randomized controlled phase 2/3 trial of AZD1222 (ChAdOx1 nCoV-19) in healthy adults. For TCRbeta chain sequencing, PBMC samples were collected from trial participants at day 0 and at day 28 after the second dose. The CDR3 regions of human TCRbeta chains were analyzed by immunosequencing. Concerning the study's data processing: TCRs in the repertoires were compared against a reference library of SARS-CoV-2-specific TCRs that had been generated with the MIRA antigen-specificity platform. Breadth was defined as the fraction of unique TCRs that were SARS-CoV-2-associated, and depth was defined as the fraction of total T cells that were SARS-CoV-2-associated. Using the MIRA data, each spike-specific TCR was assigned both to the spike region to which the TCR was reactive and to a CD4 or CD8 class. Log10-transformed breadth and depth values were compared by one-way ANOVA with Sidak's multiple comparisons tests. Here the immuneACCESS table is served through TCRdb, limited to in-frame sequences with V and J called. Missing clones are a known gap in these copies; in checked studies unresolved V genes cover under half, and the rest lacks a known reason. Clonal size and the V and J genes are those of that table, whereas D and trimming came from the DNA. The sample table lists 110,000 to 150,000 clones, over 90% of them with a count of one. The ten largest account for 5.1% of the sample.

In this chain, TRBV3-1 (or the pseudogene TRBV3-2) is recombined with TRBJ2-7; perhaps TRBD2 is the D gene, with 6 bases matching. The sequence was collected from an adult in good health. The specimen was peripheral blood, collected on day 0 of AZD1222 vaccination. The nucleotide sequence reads TGTGCCAGCAGCCAGGGCGGGAATAACGAGCAGTACTTC. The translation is CASSQGGNNEQYF.